This T cell receptor (beta chain) was obtained from a study of T cell clonality in common variable immunodeficiency (dated by TCRdb to the mid-2010s). Broad study findings and their caveats: TCRbeta clonality was higher in CVID subjects than in healthy controls (t-test p = 0.018), and the increase was most characteristic of about a third of subjects. Correlations between repertoire features and clinical complications were limited by patient heterogeneity within the CVID cohort. According to the authors, figuring out what caused the increased clonality in CVID would require sequencing the repertoires of T cell subpopulations. Despite equal DNA input, controls averaged approximately 88,000 unique sequences per sample versus some 30,000 in CVID samples. CVID subjects shared fewer TCRbeta clones with each other than healthy controls did (p < 0.0001). CVID TCRbeta sequences reportedly showed fewer deletions and N-nucleotide insertions and lacked highly modified clones with 13 or more V deletions.

This clone was seen a handful of times. What antigen it recognizes has not been identified. Read coverage stops 3 residues before the CDR3 terminus; the germline J gene supplies the remainder. For sequencing input, CVID and control samples contributed equivalent amounts of genomic DNA. For every sample, a 60 bp segment covering the rearranged TCRbeta CDR3 region was amplified and then sequenced. The immunoSEQ assay, a bias-corrected multiplex PCR combined with high-throughput sequencing, was used to amplify TCRbeta. The paper's processing steps were these. Each unique nucleotide sequence was treated as a clone and annotated with V, D and J genes, copy number and frequency. Sequences were labeled productive if in frame, and non-productive if out of frame or containing stop codons. As previously described, clonality was computed from Shannon's entropy. Mean CDR3 Kyte-Doolittle hydropathy was derived from the predicted amino acid sequences of productive clones. Using the R hclust function, scaled V gene usage was clustered hierarchically with Manhattan distance and complete linkage. Sharing of clones by CDR3 amino acid sequence was evaluated through resampling of 12 repertoires per group over 100 rounds. The repertoires were screened for 60 to 85 published EBV-specific TCRbeta sequences and 245 published CMV-specific TCRbeta sequences. Analysis left out two CVID samples that produced under 10,000 sequences, so fewer than 55 CVID repertoires remained. Held by TCRdb, this immuneACCESS table contains in-frame sequences only and omits some clones. Under half of the omission traces to an unresolved V gene where checked; the cause of the rest is unknown. V and J calls and clone size are given by that table; D and trimming were obtained from the DNA. With about 52,000 clones recorded, this sample contains no clone counted only once. The top ten hold 5.4% of the sample.

Most CVID patients and most healthy controls were of Caucasian heritage. Heparinized peripheral whole blood samples of about 4.5 to 8 ml were collected from each donor. Genomic DNA from adults with common variable immune deficiency (CVID) and from healthy adult controls was used for sequencing of TCRbeta CDR3 repertoires. The control group was made up of about 22 healthy adult volunteers (around 10 male and some 12 female) whose ages ranged from 23 to 66 years, with a mean age of roughly 33. To isolate peripheral blood mononuclear cells, diluted blood was subjected to density centrifugation over Hypaque 1077 or Ficoll-Paque. Unsorted mononuclear cells served as the source of genomic DNA, which was extracted either by Qiagen column purification or by a centrifugation-based method. Looking up the germline V gene yields CDR1 MNHEY and CDR2 SVGEGT. The CDR3 spans 16 residues, from the cysteine through the phenylalanine. Part of the CDR3 DNA is given, 39 bases translated from base 1. Germline trimming: 5 bases from V, 2 bases from J; junction bases outside gene matches: 7.

The chain is made from TRBV6-2 or TRBV6-3 and TRBJ2-2; 8 nucleotides in the junction match TRBD2. This clonotype originated in a person aged 18 to 75 in good health. The sequencing input was peripheral blood mononuclear cells. The CDR3 protein is CASSIRLASNTGELFF. CDR3 bases read: TGTGCCAGCAGTATTCGACTAGCGAGTAACACCGGGGAG.